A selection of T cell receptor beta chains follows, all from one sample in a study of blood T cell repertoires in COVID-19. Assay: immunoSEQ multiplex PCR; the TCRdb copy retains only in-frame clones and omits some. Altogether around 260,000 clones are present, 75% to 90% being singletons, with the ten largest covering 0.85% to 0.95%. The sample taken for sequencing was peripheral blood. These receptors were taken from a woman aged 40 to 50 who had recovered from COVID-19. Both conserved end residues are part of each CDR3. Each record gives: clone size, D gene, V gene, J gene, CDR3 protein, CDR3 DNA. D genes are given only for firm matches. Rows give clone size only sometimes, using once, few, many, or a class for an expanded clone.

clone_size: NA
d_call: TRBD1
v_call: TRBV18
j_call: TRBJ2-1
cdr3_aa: CASSQQTGGNEQFF
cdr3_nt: TGTGCCAGCTCACAACAAACAGGGGGAAATGAGCAGTTCTTC

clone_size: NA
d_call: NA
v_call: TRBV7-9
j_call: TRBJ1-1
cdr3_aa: CATGRDIGNTEAFF
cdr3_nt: TGTGCCACGGGCCGGGACATCGGGAACACTGAAGCTTTCTTT

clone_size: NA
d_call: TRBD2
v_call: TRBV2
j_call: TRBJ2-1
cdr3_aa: CASLLGGYNEQFF
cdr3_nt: TGTGCCAGCCTTTTGGGGGGGTACAATGAGCAGTTCTTC

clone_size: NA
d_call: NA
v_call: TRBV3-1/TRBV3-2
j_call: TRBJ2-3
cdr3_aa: CASSPRRGLGSTDTQYF
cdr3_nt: TGTGCCAGCAGCCCCCGCCGGGGGTTGGGTAGCACAGATACGCAGTATTTT

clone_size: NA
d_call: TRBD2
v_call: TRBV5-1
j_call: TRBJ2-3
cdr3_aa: CASSLALAGGGTDTQYF
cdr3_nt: TGCGCCAGCAGCTTGGCACTAGCGGGAGGTGGGACAGATACGCAGTATTTT

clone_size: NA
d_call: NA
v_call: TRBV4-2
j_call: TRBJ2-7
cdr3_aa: CASSQGAYEQYF
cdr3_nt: TGTGCCAGCAGCCAAGGAGCCTACGAGCAGTACTTC

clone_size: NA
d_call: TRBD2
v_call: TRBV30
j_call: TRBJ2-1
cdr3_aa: CAWSVRAGDEQFF
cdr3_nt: TGTGCCTGGAGTGTAAGAGCGGGGGATGAGCAGTTCTTC

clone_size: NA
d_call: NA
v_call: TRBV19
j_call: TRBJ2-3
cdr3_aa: CASGREGGTDTQYF
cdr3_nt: TGTGCCAGTGGGCGCGAGGGAGGCACAGATACGCAGTATTTT

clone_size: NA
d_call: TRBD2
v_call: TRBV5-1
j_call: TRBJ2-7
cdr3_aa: CASSPFTSGSYEQYF
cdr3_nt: TGCGCCAGCAGCCCCTTTACTAGCGGGAGTTACGAGCAGTACTTC

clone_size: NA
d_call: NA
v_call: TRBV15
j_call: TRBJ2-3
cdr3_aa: CATSSIGADTQYF
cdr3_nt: TGTGCCACCAGCAGTATTGGAGCAGATACGCAGTATTTT

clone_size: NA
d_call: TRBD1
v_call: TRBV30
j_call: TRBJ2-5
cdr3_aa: CAWSGQGGETQYF
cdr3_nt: TGTGCCTGGAGTGGACAGGGCGGAGAGACCCAGTACTTC

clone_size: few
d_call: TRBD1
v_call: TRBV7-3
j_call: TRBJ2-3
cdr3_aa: CASSSYSRTGMANTQYF
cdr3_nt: TGTGCCAGCAGCTCGTATTCCAGGACAGGGATGGCGAATACGCAGTATTTT

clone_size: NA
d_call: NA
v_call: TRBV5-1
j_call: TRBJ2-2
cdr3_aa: CASSLESRTALNTGELFF
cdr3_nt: TGCGCCAGCAGCTTGGAATCGAGGACAGCCTTGAACACCGGGGAGCTGTTTTTT

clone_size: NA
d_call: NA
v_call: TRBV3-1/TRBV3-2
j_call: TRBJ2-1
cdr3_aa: CASSQLEKQFF
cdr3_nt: TGTGCCAGCAGCCAACTAGAAAAGCAGTTCTTC

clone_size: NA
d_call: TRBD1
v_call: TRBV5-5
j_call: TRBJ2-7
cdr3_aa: CASSNAGTAIYEQYF
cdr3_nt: TGTGCCAGCAGCAACGCCGGGACAGCTATCTACGAGCAGTACTTC

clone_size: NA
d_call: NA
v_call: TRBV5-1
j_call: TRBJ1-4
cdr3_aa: CASSLRQNEKLFF
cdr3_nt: TGCGCCAGCAGCCTCCGACAGAATGAAAAACTGTTTTTT

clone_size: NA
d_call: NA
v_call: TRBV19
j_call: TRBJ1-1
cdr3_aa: CASISGYLNTEAFF
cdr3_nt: TGTGCCAGTATCTCAGGGTATTTGAACACTGAAGCTTTCTTT

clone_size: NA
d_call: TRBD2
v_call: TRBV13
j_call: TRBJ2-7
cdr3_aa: CASSQRGEQYF
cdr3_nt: TGTGCCAGCAGCCAGCGGGGCGAGCAGTACTTC

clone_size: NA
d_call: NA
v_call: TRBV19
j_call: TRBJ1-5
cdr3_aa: CASSIDGPSRVLGNQPQHF
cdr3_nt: TGTGCCAGTAGTATAGATGGGCCCAGCAGAGTCTTGGGCAATCAGCCCCAGCATTTT

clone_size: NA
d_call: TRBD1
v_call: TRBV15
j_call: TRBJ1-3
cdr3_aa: CATSRAKGASGNTIYF
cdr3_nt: TGTGCCACCAGCAGAGCGAAGGGGGCCTCTGGAAACACCATATATTTT

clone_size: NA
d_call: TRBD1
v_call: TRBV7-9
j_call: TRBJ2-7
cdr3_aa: CASSPDRDHEQYF
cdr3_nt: TGTGCCAGCAGCCCGGACAGGGACCACGAGCAGTACTTC

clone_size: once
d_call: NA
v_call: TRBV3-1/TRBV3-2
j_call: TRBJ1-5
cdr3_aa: CASSPSGVEVQPQHF
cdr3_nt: TGTGCCAGCAGCCCTAGTGGGGTGGAGGTTCAGCCCCAGCATTTT

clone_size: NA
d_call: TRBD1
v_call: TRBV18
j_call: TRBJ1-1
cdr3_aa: CASSSSNRGNTEAFF
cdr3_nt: TGTGCCAGCTCGTCGAGTAACAGGGGAAACACTGAAGCTTTCTTT

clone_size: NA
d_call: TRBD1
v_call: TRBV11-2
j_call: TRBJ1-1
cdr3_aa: CASSYLQGGSTEAFF
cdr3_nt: TGTGCCAGCAGCTACCTACAGGGGGGGAGCACTGAAGCTTTCTTT

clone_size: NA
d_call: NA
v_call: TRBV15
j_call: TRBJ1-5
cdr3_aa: CATSRDTWQPQHF
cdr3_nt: TGTGCCACCAGCAGAGATACTTGGCAGCCCCAGCATTTT

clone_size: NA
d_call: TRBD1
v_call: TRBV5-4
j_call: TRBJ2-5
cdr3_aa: CASSRDRGETQYF
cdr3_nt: TGTGCCAGCAGCCGGGACAGGGGGGAGACCCAGTACTTC

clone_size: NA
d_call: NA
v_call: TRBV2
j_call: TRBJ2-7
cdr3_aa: CASSGLTASYEQYF
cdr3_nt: TGTGCCAGCAGTGGTTTAACAGCCTCCTACGAGCAGTACTTC

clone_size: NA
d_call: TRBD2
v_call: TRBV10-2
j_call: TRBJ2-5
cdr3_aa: CASRNSGSGWTQYF
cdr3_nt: TGCGCCAGCAGGAATAGCGGGAGCGGGTGGACCCAGTACTTC

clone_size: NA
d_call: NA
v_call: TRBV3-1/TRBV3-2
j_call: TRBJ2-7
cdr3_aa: CASSQLGASYEQYF
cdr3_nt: TGTGCCAGCAGCCAACTCGGAGCCTCCTACGAGCAGTACTTC

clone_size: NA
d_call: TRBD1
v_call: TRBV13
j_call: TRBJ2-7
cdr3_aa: CASSLQGAYEQYF
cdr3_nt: TGTGCCAGCAGCTTGCAGGGGGCCTACGAGCAGTACTTC

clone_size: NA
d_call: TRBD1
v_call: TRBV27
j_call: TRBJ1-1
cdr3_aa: CASSPGTGTGGMNTEAFF
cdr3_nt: TGTGCCAGCAGTCCCGGAACCGGGACAGGGGGTATGAACACTGAAGCTTTCTTT

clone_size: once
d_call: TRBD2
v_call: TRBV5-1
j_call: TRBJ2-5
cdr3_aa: CASGGGPQETQYF
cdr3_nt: TGCGCCAGCGGGGGGGGTCCGCAAGAGACCCAGTACTTC

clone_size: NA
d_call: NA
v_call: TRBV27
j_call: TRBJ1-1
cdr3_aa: CASSYLLGSQATEAFF
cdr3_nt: TGTGCCAGCAGTTACCTATTAGGGAGCCAGGCCACTGAAGCTTTCTTT

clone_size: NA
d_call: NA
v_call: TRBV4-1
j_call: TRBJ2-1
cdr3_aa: CASSQGRTDQIYNEQFF
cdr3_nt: TGCGCCAGCAGCCAAGGAAGGACAGATCAAATTTACAATGAGCAGTTCTTC

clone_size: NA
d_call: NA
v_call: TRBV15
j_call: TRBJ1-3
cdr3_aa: CATSSRQAGNTIYF
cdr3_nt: TGTGCCACCAGCAGTCGACAGGCAGGAAACACCATATATTTT

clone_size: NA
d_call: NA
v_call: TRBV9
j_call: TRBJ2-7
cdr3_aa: CASSPHSKGRGESSYEQYF
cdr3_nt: TGTGCCAGCAGTCCCCATTCCAAGGGCAGGGGAGAAAGCTCCTACGAGCAGTACTTC

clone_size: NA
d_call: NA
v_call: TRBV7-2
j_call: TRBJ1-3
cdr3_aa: CASSLDAVSGNTIYF
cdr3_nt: TGTGCCAGCAGCTTAGATGCGGTTTCTGGAAACACCATATATTTT

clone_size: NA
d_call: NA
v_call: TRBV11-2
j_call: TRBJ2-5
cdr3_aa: CASSHYPSPPPEETQYF
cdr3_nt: TGTGCCAGCAGCCACTACCCCAGCCCGCCACCCGAAGAGACCCAGTACTTC

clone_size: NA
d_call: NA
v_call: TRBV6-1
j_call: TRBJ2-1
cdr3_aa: CASSEMGFNEQFF
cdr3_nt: TGTGCCAGCAGTGAAATGGGCTTTAATGAGCAGTTCTTC

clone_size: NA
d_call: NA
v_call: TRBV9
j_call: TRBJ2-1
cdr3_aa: CASSTGLDNEQFF
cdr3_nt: TGTGCCAGCAGCACCGGACTCGACAATGAGCAGTTCTTC

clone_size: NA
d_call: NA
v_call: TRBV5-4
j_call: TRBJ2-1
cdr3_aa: CASSSRGLAPNEQFF
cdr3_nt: TGTGCCAGCAGCTCCAGGGGTTTGGCCCCCAATGAGCAGTTCTTC

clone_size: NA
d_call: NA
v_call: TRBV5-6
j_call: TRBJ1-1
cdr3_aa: CASSFLEGNTEAFF
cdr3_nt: TGTGCCAGCAGCTTTCTAGAGGGGAACACTGAAGCTTTCTTT

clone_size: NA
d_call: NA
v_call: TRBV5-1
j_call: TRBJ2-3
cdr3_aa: CASSEGLGVPDTQYF
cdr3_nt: TGCGCCAGCAGCGAAGGTTTAGGAGTGCCAGATACGCAGTATTTT

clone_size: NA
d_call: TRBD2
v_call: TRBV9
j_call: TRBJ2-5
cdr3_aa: CASSASPTSGRAETQYF
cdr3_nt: TGTGCCAGCAGCGCCTCACCGACTAGCGGGAGGGCGGAGACCCAGTACTTC

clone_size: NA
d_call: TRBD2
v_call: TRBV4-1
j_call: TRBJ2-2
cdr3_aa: CASSQVSGGHVGELFF
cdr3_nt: TGCGCCAGCAGCCAAGTGTCGGGAGGGCATGTCGGGGAGCTGTTTTTT

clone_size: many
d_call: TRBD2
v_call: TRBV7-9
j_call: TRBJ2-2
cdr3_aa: CASSSGTSGAMNTGELFF
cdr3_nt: TGTGCCAGCAGCTCAGGGACTAGCGGGGCCATGAACACCGGGGAGCTGTTTTTT

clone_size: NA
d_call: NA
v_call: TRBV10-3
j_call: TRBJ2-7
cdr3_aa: CAIMGSEGRGVYEQYF
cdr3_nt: TGTGCCATCATGGGGTCGGAGGGTAGAGGAGTCTACGAGCAGTACTTC

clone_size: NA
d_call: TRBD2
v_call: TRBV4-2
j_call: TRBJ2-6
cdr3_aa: CASSPELAGNSGANVLTF
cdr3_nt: TGTGCCAGCAGCCCTGAACTAGCGGGAAACTCTGGGGCCAACGTCCTGACTTTC

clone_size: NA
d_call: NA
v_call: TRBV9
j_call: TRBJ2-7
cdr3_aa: CASSVASGGYYEQYF
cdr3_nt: TGTGCCAGCAGCGTAGCTTCCGGAGGTTACTACGAGCAGTACTTC

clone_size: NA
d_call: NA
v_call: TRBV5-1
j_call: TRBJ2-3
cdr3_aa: CASSLEGGIGADTQYF
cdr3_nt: TGCGCCAGCAGCTTGGAGGGCGGGATTGGGGCAGATACGCAGTATTTT

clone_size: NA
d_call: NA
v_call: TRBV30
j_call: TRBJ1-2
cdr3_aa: CAWSVREHYGYTF
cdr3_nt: TGTGCCTGGAGTGTTCGGGAGCATTATGGCTACACCTTC

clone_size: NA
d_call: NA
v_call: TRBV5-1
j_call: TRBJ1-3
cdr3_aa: CASSPSYPLSGSGNTIYF
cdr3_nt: TGCGCCAGCAGCCCCTCATACCCGCTGAGTGGCTCTGGAAACACCATATATTTT

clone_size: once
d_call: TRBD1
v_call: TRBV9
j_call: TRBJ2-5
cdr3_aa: CASSIGQGRQETQYF
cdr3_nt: TGTGCCAGCAGCATAGGACAGGGGCGCCAAGAGACCCAGTACTTC

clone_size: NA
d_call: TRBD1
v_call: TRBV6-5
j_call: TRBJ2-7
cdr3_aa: CASSTRQGGSYEQYF
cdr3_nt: TGTGCCAGCAGTACCCGACAGGGCGGCTCCTACGAGCAGTACTTC

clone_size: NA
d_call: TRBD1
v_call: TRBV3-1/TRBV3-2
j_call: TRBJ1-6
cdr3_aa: CASGQGYNSPLHF
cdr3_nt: TGTGCCAGCGGACAGGGTTATAATTCACCCCTCCACTTT

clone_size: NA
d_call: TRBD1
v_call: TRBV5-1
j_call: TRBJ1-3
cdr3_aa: CASSPDRGSGNTIYF
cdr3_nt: TGCGCCAGCAGCCCGGACAGGGGCTCTGGAAACACCATATATTTT

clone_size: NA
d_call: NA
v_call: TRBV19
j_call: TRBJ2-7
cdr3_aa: CASSTSDYSYEQYF
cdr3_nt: TGTGCCAGTAGTACCTCGGACTACTCCTACGAGCAGTACTTC